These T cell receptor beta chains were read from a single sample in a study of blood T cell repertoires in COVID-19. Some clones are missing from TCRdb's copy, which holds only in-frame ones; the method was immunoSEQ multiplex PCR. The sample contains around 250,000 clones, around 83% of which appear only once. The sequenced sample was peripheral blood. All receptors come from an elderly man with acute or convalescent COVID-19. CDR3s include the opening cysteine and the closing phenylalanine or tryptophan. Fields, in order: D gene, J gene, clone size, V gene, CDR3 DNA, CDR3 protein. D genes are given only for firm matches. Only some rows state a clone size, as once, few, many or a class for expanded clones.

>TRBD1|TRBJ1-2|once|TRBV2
TGTGCCAGTCACCCACAGGGGTCCCTCTATGGCTACACCTTC
CASHPQGSLYGYTF
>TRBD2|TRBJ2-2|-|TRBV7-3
TGTGCCAGCAGCATCTCAGCGGGAGGGGGCACCGGGGAGCTGTTTTTT
CASSISAGGGTGELFF
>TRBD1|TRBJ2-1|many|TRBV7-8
TGTGCCAGCAGTTCGACAGGGGACTCCTACAATGAGCAGTTCTTC
CASSSTGDSYNEQFF
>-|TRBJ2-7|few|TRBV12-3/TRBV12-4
TGTGCCAGCAGTTTACCACCGGAGGAGCAGTACTTC
CASSLPPEEQYF
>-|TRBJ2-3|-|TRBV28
TGTGCCAGCAGTTTAATCGAGGGTTCAGATACGCAGTATTTT
CASSLIEGSDTQYF
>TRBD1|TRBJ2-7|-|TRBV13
TGTGCCAGCAGCTTAGGCTGGGGACAGGGGATCCACGAGCAGTACTTC
CASSLGWGQGIHEQYF
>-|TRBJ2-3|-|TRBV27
TGTGCCAGCAGTTCCACCGAGGGGGGGCCCCCAGATACGCAGTATTTT
CASSSTEGGPPDTQYF
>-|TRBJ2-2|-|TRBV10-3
TGTGCCATCTCGATGCCGGGTCCGGGGACCGGGGAGCTGTTTTTT
CAISMPGPGTGELFF
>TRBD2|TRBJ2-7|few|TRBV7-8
TGTGCCAGCAGCCCTGCGGGGGGTTACGAGCAGTACTTC
CASSPAGGYEQYF
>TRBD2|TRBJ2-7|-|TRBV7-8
TGTGCCAGCAGCTTAGGGACTAGCTTTTCCTACGAGCAGTACTTC
CASSLGTSFSYEQYF
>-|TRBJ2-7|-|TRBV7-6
TGTGCCAGCAGCTTAGCCCCAACTAGCCGGAACACCTACGAGCAGTACTTC
CASSLAPTSRNTYEQYF
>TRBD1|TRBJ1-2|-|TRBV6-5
TGTGCCAGCGGAAAGGACAGGGGGAACTATGGCTACACCTTC
CASGKDRGNYGYTF
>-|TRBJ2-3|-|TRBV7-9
TGTGCCAGCAGCCGTACTGAACTTTTGGTCACAGATACGCAGTATTTT
CASSRTELLVTDTQYF
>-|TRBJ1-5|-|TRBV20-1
TGCAGTGCATTCGGGGGGGGGCCCCAGCATTTT
CSAFGGGPQHF
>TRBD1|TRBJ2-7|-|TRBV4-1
TGCGCCAGCAGCCAGTCCCTTCCTGTAGGACAGGGGAACCGGAGAATCTACGAGCAGTACTTC
CASSQSLPVGQGNRRIYEQYF
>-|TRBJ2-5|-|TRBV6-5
TGTGCCAGCAGTTACTCGATGTACGGAGAGACCCAGTACTTC
CASSYSMYGETQYF
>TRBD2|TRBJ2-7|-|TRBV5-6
TGTGCCAGCAGCTTAGGACTAGCGGGGGAGCAGTACTTC
CASSLGLAGEQYF
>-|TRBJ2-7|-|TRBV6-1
TGTGCCAGCAGTGCAAGAGGACAGCCACTCTCCTACGAGCAGTACTTC
CASSARGQPLSYEQYF
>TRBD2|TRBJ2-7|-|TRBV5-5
TGTGCCAGCAGCGGGCGGGAGAGGGGCGAGCAGTACTTC
CASSGRERGEQYF
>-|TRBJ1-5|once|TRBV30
TGTGCCTGCACTGAGGGTTTGGAAGGACAGCCCCAGCATTTT
CACTEGLEGQPQHF
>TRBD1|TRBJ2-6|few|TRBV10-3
TGTGCCATCAACTTAGGGGGCGCCGGGGCCAACGTCCTGACTTTC
CAINLGGAGANVLTF
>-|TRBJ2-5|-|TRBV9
TGTGCCAGCAGCGTAGCCCCCGGGGAAGAGACCCAGTACTTC
CASSVAPGEETQYF
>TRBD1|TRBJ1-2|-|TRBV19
TGTGCCAGTAGCACCACAGGGGGCGTAAGTGGCTACACCTTC
CASSTTGGVSGYTF
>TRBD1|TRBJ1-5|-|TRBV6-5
TGTGCCAGCAGCAGAGACAGGGGCGGTCAGCCCCAGCATTTT
CASSRDRGGQPQHF
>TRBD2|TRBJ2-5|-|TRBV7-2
TGTGCCAGCAGCTTAGTTAGCGGGGGACTCTCGGAGACCCAGTACTTC
CASSLVSGGLSETQYF
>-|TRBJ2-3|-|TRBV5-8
TGTGCCAGCAGCTTGCCCAATACGCAGTATTTT
CASSLPNTQYF
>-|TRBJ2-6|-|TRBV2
TGTGCCAGCAGTGAGTGGGGCGGCAGTGACTCTGGGGCCAACGTCCTGACTTTC
CASSEWGGSDSGANVLTF
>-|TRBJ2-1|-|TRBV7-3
TGTGCCAGCAGCTTAACCTCGGGAGTGAGGGATGAGCAGTTCTTC
CASSLTSGVRDEQFF
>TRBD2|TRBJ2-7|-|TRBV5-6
TGTGCCAGCAGCGGCGGAAGCGGGAGGGCCTTCTACGAGCAGTACTTC
CASSGGSGRAFYEQYF
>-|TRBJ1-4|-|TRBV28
TGTGCCAGCAGTCGAAGGGGTTCCACTAATGAAAAACTGTTTTTT
CASSRRGSTNEKLFF
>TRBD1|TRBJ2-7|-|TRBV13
TGTGCCAGCAGCCTCTCCGGGACAGGGGGCGAGCAGTACTTC
CASSLSGTGGEQYF
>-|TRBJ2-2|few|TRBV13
TGTGCCAGCAGCCGATGGACGGACAGCACCGGGGAGCTGTTTTTT
CASSRWTDSTGELFF
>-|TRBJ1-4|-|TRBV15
TGTGCCACCAGCAGAGGTAGCAGCTCAACTAATGAAAAACTGTTTTTT
CATSRGSSSTNEKLFF
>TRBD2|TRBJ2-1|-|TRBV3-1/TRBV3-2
TGTGCCAGCAGCCGCTTAGCGGGGGGGCGGTCTGAGCAGTTCTTC
CASSRLAGGRSEQFF
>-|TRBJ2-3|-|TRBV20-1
TGCAGCACTTACAGGGATACGCAGTATTTT
CSTYRDTQYF
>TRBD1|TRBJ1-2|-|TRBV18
TGTGCCAGCTCGTCGAACAGGGGCGGCTACACCTTC
CASSSNRGGYTF
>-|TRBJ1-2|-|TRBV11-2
TGTGCCAGCAGCCCGCCCGGGCCAGGGGGCTACACCTTC
CASSPPGPGGYTF
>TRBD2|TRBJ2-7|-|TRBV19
TGTGCCAGTAGTGCGGCTAGCGGCCGCTCCTACGAGCAGTACTTC
CASSAASGRSYEQYF
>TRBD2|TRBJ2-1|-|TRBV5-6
TGTGCCAGCAGCTTGGCCGGCCTAGCGGAGCACAATGAGCAGTTCTTC
CASSLAGLAEHNEQFF
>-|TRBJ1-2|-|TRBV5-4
TGTGCCAGCAGCTTGATCTTAGCAGACTATGGCTACACCTTC
CASSLILADYGYTF
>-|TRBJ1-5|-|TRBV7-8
TGTGCCAGCAGCTTAGGACAGACTTCTCAGCCCCAGCATTTT
CASSLGQTSQPQHF
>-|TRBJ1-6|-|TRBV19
TGTGCCAGTAGTATCGGGACATCTAATTCACCCCTCCACTTT
CASSIGTSNSPLHF
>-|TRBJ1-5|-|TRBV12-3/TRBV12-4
TGTGCCAGCACCAGGGGTAGCAATCAGCCCCAGCATTTT
CASTRGSNQPQHF
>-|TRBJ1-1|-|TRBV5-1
TGCGCCAGCAGCTTACAGGGTTTAGGGACTGAAGCTTTCTTT
CASSLQGLGTEAFF
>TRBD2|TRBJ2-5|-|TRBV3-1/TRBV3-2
TGTGCCAGCAGCGCGCGGGGGGGGACGGAGACCCAGTACTTC
CASSARGGTETQYF
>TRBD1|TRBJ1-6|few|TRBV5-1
TGCGCCAGCAGCTCGGAGGGACAGGGGGGATCGGCCCTCCACTTT
CASSSEGQGGSALHF